This T cell receptor beta chain was retrieved from a study of blood T cell repertoires in COVID-19. The wider study: Sites in the United States, Italy and Spain provided acute and convalescent COVID-19 samples.

CDR1 is SGHRS, CDR2 YFSETQ, per germline. The CDR3 runs 16 residues. The germline V and J ends were trimmed by 0 bases and 2 bases, with 11 bases remaining between them. Sequencing used immunoSEQ multiplex PCR; TCRdb keeps in-frame clones, though not all of them. This repertoire shows fewer than 200,000 clones, approximately 84% found once; its top ten account for around 7%. The source is a human donor in a cohort sampled during active COVID-19. V gene TRBV5-1 combines with J gene TRBJ2-2; D is perhaps TRBD2 (5 bases). Sequencing was performed on peripheral blood. CDR3 DNA sequence: TGCGCCAGCAGCTTGGCCTTGGGAGAAAACACCGGGGAGCTGTTTTTT. Protein sequence: CASSLALGENTGELFF.